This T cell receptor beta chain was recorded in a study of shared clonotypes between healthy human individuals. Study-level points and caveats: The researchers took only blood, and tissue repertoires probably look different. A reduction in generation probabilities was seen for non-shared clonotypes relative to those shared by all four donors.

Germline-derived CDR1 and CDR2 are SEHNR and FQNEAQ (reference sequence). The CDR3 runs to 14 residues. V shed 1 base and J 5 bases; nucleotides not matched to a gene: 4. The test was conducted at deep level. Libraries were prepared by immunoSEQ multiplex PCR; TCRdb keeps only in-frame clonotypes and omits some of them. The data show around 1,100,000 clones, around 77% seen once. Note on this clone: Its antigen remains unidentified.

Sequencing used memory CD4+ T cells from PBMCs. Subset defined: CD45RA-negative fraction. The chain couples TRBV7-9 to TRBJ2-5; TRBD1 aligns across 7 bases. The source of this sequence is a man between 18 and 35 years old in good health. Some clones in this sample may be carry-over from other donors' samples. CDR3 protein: CASSLGRGLETQYF. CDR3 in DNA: TGTGCCAGCAGCTTAGGAAGGGGGCTTGAGACCCAGTACTTC.